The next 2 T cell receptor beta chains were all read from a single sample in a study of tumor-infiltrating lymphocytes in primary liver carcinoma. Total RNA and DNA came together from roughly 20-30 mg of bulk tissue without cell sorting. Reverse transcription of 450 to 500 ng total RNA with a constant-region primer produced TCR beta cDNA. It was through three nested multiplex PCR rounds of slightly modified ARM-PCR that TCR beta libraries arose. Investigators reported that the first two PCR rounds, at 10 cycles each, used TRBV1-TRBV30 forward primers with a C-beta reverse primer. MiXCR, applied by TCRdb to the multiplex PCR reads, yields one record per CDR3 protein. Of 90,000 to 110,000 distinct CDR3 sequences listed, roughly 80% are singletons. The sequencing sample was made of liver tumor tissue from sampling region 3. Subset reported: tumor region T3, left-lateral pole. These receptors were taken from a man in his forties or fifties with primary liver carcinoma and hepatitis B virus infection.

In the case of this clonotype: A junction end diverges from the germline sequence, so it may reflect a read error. The CDR3 reads CTVGQMYQETQYF. The CDR3 DNA reads as TGCACCGTTGGACAGATGTACCAAGAGACCCAGTACTTC. This chain links TRBV29-1 with TRBJ2-5; D possibly corresponds to TRBD1 (6 bases). Germline CDR1 is SQVTM and CDR2 is ANQGSEA. This CDR3 is 13 amino acids long.

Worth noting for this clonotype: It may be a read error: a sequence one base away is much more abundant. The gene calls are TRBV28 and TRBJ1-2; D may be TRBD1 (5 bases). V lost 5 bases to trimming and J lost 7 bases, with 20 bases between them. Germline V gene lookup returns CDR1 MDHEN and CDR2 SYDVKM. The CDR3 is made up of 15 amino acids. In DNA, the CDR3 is TGTGCCAGCAGTGTAGCAGGGCTGGAACTGAGTGGCTACACCTTC. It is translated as CASSVAGLELSGYTF.